The rows below give T cell receptor beta chains drawn from one sample of a study of breast tumors, draining lymph nodes, adjacent tissues. TCRdb recomputed calls from the multiplex PCR reads with MiXCR, one row per CDR3 protein. This table has 11,000 or so distinct CDR3 sequences, around 36% appearing once. The sample comprised breast tumor tissue. The receptors here all came from a female donor with breast cancer. Some clones in this sample may be carry-over from other donors' samples. Both conserved end residues are part of each CDR3. Each record gives: J gene, V gene, CDR3 protein.

TRBJ2-7 | TRBV27 | CASSASQGLNYEQYF
TRBJ2-3 | TRBV7-2 | CASSAGRTQYF
TRBJ2-3 | TRBV9 | CASSDNTDTQYF
TRBJ1-6 | TRBV5-1 | CASSLSGSHNSPLHF
TRBJ2-1 | TRBV5-1 | CASSLGLAGGDNEQFF
TRBJ2-2 | TRBV6-1 | CASSEAGEGTGELFF
TRBJ2-1 | TRBV2 | CASTLKGQGANEQFF
TRBJ2-7 | TRBV11-3 | CASSHRDSPYEQYF
TRBJ2-6 | TRBV6-5 | CASKMTGPLSGANVLTF
TRBJ2-1 | TRBV2 | CASSEWDIYNEQFF
TRBJ1-5 | TRBV4-1 | CASSQDRAGFQPQHF
TRBJ2-1 | TRBV6-5 | CASSSAGGSYNEQFF
TRBJ1-2 | TRBV10-3 | CAIRLNRTVYGYTF
TRBJ1-6 | TRBV7-2 | CASSLAPGQGNSPLHF
TRBJ2-3 | TRBV7-9 | CASSFGLAGDMTDTQYF
TRBJ1-2 | TRBV7-6 | CVSSQDRGRGYSF
TRBJ2-7 | TRBV6-1 | CASSALAGSSYEQYF
TRBJ1-2 | TRBV2 | CASSAGQGGYTF
TRBJ2-7 | TRBV7-9 | CASSLSAGSLEQYF
TRBJ2-7 | TRBV15 | CATSGGGGVGRTSYEQYF
TRBJ1-6 | TRBV27 | CATTLRQGSGSPLHF
TRBJ2-2 | TRBV10-3 | CAISEPTGLRGTGELFF
TRBJ2-4 | TRBV19 | CASSIWRGGLVENIQYF
TRBJ2-3 | TRBV6-4 | CASSVSPSTDTQYF
TRBJ2-7 | TRBV2 | CASSVRWGHEQYF
TRBJ2-1 | TRBV20-1 | CSATTGGSYAREQFF
TRBJ2-3 | TRBV4-3 | CASSGLAGGGTDTQYF
TRBJ2-3 | TRBV18 | CASSPAGGMEDTQYF
TRBJ2-7 | TRBV20-1 | CSARELGARGLYEQYF
TRBJ2-3 | TRBV27 | CASREGAGTYHTQYF
TRBJ1-1 | TRBV20-1 | CSASNRADTEAFF
TRBJ2-7 | TRBV2 | CASSETTYEQYF
TRBJ1-1 | TRBV29-1 | CSGGQTNTEAFF
TRBJ1-5 | TRBV5-1 | CANSTGTGNQPQHF
TRBJ2-7 | TRBV10-3 | CAISDTGGAYEQYF
TRBJ1-4 | TRBV3-1 | CASSQDRGRMMFF
TRBJ1-2 | TRBV12-3/TRBV12-4 | CASTLSPGGGYTF
TRBJ1-6 | TRBV10-3 | CAISEVENNSPLHF
TRBJ1-6 | TRBV20-1 | CSARERDWNSPLHF
TRBJ1-2 | TRBV4-1 | CASSQAPTGGANYGYTF
TRBJ1-4 | TRBV7-3 | CASSPSIIYEKLFF
TRBJ2-3 | TRBV6-6 | CASSYGSSITDTQYF
TRBJ2-1 | TRBV28 | CASSPNRLAGAGNNEQFF